This T cell receptor beta chain comes out of a study of blood T cells in healthy people across ages. Broader study findings: As naive T cell percentage varied, TCR beta diversity correlated strongly with it.

Sample-barcoded 5' priming and a J-beta primer mix drove a second PCR of 7 to 11 cycles. TCRdb re-derived calls from the 5' RACE reads in MiXCR, one entry per CDR3 protein. This table holds more than 1,000,000 distinct CDR3 sequences, approximately 26% found once. A note on this clonotype: Antigen specificity is unknown.

Germline V gene lookup returns CDR1 LNHDA and CDR2 SQIVND (reference sequence). This CDR3 comprises 14 residues. The same specimen was also included in a second study, on T cells of mothers and their children.

V and J are TRBV19 and TRBJ2-5, with D possibly matching TRBD1 (7 bases). Judging by the DNA end, TRBJ2-1 fits better; the J call may be wrong. Sequencing input: blood. The TCR sequence derives from a girl aged 2 to 10 in good health. The CDR3 protein is CASSGQGGVDEQFF. Written as DNA, the CDR3 is TGTGCCAGTAGTGGCCAGGGGGGTGTCGATGAGCAGTTCTTC.